This T cell receptor beta chain was sequenced in a study of cytomegalovirus exposure and HLA in healthy donors. Study details: Earlier results showed 90 million to 120 million unique TCR beta sequences derived from roughly 180 million T cells. Findings of the study overall: 87-base-pair reads could not separate some V segments, including TRBV6-2 and TRBV6-3.

As for this clone: Its specificity is not known.

It was with 60 Vbeta and 13 Jbeta primers that the PCR ran. Sequenced by immunoSEQ multiplex PCR; TCRdb stores in-frame clones only, minus some. There are about 180,000 clones in the sample; 75% to 85% occur only once, and over 10% lies in the top ten. Germline V CDR1 and CDR2: WSHSY, SAAADI. J was trimmed by 11 bases and V by 5 bases; bases with no gene match: 13. This CDR3 contains 15 residues. The chain combines TRBV10-2 with TRBJ2-3, with 10 bases identical to TRBD2. The receptor's source is a woman aged 45-60 years in good health and CMV-seropositive. Specimen: PBMCs. Here the CDR3 DNA reads TGCGCCAGCAGTAAAAGTCTAGCGGGGGTTGAGGAGCAGTATTTT. The encoded protein is CASSKSLAGVEEQYF.